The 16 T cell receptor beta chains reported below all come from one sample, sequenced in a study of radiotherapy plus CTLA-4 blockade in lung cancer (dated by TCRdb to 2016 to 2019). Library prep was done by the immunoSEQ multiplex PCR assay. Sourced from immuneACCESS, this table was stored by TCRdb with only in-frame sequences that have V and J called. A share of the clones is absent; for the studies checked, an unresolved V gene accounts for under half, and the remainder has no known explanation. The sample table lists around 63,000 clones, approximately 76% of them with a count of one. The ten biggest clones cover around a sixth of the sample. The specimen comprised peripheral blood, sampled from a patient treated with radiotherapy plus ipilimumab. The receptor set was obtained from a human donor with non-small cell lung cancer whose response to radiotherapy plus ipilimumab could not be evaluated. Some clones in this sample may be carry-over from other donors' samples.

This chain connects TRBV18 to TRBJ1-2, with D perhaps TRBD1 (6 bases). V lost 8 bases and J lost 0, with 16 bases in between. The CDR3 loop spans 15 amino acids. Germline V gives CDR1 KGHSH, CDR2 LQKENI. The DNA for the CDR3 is TGTGCCAGCACCAAAATGGGGACAACTAACTATGGCTACACCTTC. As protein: CASTKMGTTNYGYTF. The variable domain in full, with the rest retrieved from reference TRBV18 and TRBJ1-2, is NAGVMQNPRHLVRRRGQEARLRCSPMKGHSHVYWYRQLPEEGLKFMVYLQKENIIDESGMPKERFSAEFPKEGPSILRIQQVVRGDSAAYFCASTKMGTTNYGYTFGSGTRLTVV.

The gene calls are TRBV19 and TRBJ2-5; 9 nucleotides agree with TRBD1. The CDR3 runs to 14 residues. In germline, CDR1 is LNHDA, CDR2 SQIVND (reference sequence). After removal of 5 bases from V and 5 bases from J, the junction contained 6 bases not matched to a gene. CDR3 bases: TGTGCCAGTAGTGGGGGACAGGGTCCCGAGACCCAGTACTTC. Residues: CASSGGQGPETQYF.

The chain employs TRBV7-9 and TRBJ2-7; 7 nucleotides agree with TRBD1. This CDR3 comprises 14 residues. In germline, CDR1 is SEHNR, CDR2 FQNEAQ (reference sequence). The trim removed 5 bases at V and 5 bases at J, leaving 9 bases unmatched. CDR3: CASSPSTGFHEQYF. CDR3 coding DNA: TGTGCCAGCAGCCCCTCGACAGGGTTCCACGAGCAGTACTTC.

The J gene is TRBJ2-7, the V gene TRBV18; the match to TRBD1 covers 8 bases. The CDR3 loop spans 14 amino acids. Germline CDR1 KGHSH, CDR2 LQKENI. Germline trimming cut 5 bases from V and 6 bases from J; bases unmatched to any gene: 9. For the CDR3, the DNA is TGTGCCAGCTCATCCGGACAGGGCGCAGGCGAGCAGTACTTC. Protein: CASSSGQGAGEQYF.

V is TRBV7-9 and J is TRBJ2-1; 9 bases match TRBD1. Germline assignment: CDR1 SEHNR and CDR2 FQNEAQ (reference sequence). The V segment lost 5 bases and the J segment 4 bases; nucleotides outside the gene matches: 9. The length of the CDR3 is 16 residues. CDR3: CASSGQWDRVYNEQFF. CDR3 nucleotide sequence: TGTGCCAGCAGCGGGCAATGGGACAGGGTATACAATGAGCAGTTCTTC.

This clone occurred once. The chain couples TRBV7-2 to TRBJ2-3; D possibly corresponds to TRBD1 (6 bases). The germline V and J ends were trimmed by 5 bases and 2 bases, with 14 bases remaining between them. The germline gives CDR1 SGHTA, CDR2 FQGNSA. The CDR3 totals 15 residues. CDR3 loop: CASSGQPRSTDTQYF. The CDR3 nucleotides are TGTGCCAGCAGCGGACAGCCTCGTTCCACAGATACGCAGTATTTT.

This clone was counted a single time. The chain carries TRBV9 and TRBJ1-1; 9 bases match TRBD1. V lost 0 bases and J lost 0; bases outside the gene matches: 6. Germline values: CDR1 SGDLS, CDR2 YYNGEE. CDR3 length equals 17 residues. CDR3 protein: CASSVGTGTGMNTEAFF. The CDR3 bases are TGTGCCAGCAGCGTAGGTACCGGGACAGGGATGAACACTGAAGCTTTCTTT.

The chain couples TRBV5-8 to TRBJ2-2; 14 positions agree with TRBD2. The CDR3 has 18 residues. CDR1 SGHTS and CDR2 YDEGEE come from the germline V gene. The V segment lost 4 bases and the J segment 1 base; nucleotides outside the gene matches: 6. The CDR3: CASSRVGLAGGNTGELFF. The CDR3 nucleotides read TGTGCCAGCAGCCGCGTCGGACTAGCGGGGGGGAACACCGGGGAGCTGTTTTTT.

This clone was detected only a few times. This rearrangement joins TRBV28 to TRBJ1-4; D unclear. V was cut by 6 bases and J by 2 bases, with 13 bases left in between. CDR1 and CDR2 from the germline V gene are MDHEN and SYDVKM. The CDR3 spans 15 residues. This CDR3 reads CASRGGPRTNEKLFF. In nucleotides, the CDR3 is TGTGCCAGCAGGGGAGGCCCAAGGACTAATGAAAAACTGTTTTTT.

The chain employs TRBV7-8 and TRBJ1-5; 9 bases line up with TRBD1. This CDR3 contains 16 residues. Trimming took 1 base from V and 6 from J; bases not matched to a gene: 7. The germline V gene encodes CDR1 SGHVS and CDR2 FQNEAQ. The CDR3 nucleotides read TGTGCCAGCAGCTTAGGGGGGACAGGGCTGGGTCAGCCCCAGCATTTT. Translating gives CASSLGGTGLGQPQHF.

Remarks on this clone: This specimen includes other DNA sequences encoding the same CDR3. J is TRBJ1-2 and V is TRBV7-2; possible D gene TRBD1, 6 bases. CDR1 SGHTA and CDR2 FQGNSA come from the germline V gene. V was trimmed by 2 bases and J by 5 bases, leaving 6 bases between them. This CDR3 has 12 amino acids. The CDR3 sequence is CASSLTGYGYTF. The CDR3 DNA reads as TGTGCCAGCAGCTTAACAGGGTATGGCTACACCTTC.

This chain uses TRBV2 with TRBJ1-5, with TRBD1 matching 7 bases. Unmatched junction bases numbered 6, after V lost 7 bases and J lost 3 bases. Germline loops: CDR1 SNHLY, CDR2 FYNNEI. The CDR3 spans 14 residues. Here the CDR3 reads CASTGQQSNQPQHF. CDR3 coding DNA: TGTGCCAGCACGGGACAGCAGTCCAATCAGCCCCAGCATTTT.

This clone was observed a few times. The CDR3 DNA is TGTGCCAGCACCCCAGGGGGGCAAGGTACGCAGTATTTT. It specifies CASTPGGQGTQYF. The J gene is TRBJ2-3, the V gene TRBV7-2; the D gene is possibly TRBD1 (7 bases). Germline assignment: CDR1 SGHTA and CDR2 FQGNSA. CDR3 size: 13 residues. V shed 7 bases and J shed 8 bases, with 16 bases lying between them.

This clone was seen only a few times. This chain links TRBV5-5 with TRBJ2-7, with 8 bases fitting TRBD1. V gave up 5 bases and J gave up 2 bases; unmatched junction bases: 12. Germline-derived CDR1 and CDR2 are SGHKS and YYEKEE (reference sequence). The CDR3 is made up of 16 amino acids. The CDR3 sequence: CASRMPLTGEPYEQYF. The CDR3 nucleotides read TGTGCCAGCAGGATGCCCCTGACAGGGGAGCCCTACGAGCAGTACTTC.

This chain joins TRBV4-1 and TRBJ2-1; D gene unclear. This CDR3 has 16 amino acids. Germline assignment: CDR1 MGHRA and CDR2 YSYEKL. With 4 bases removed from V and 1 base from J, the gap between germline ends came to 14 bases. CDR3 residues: CASSPQSRRSYNEQFF. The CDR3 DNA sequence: TGCGCCAGCAGCCCCCAATCCAGGCGTTCCTACAATGAGCAGTTCTTC.

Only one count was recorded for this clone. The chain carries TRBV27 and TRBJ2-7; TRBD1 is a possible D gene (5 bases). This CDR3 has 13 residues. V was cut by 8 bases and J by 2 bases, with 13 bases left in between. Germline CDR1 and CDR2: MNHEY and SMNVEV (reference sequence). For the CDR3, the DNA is TGTGCCAGCCTTTCGACAGTACCCTACGAGCAGTACTTC. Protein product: CASLSTVPYEQYF.